This T cell receptor (beta chain) was found in a study of OX40 agonist ivuxolimab in advanced cancers. CDR1 PRHDT and CDR2 FYEKMQ come from the germline V gene (reference sequence). CDR3 length: 14 residues. J was trimmed by 0 bases and V by 7 bases; bases with no gene match: 6. The data were produced by immunoSEQ multiplex PCR, yet TCRdb's version contains in-frame clones alone and is incomplete. The sample yields 15,000 to 20,000 clones, 86% seen once. The gene calls are TRBV13 and TRBJ2-7; 7 bases are shared with TRBD1. Sequenced here: CD4+ or CD8+ T cells sorted from blood, sampled in a trial of the OX40 agonist ivuxolimab. This receptor was identified in an adult with an advanced solid tumor such as melanoma, head and neck, liver or kidney cancer. The DNA of the CDR3 is TGTGCCAGCAACGACCGGGACAGCTCCTACGAGCAGTACTTC. As protein: CASNDRDSSYEQYF.